This record covers a single TCR beta chain. The clone's antigen remains unknown. No clone much larger than this one lies a single base away; base qualities are absent. This record comes from a study of T cells after yellow fever vaccination (dated by TCRdb to about 2019). Regarding the study in general: Libraries from fractions with low cell numbers were prepared with the SMART-Seq v4 Ultra Low Input RNA kit. Blood was drawn at multiple timepoints before and after primary and secondary immunization, with bulk PBMC replicates and cell subsets isolated. To follow T-cell clones before and after both primary and booster YFV17D yellow fever vaccination, bulk TCR alpha and beta repertoires underwent longitudinal sequencing. Two healthy male donors, one aged 18 to 30 and one aged 30 to 40 years, made up the cohort. The full study reports these points: Compared with the primary T-cell response, the secondary T-cell response was faster but weaker, reaching its peak on day 5 rather than on day 15. Because the study included only a couple of donors, the extent to which the findings can be generalized is limited. Most clones expanded after primary vaccination (around 96% of CD4 and 88% of CD8) were re-detected after the booster, suggesting that broad memory maintenance occurred. Computational filtering was required because FACS-sorted repertoires could contain abundant contaminating clonotypes from the bulk population. A small fraction of clonotypes showed up in both the CD4 and CD8 compartments, probably as a result of convergent recombination.

TCR cDNA was synthesized by 5'RACE template switching, which introduced a universal primer site and unique molecular identifiers. Priming for cDNA synthesis came from both the TCR alpha and TCR beta constant segments. Libraries were amplified in two PCR steps, with sample barcodes and sequencing adapters added in the second step. Sequencing of libraries was done on Illumina HiSeq 2500 (2x100 bp) or NovaSeq (2x150 bp). Per the original workflow: MIGEC handled demultiplexing of reads and collapsing into UMI consensus sequences, while MiXCR performed V(D)J alignment. Clonotypes responding to the vaccine were identified with edgeR on replicate PBMC samples, with the criteria of FDR below 0.01 and a log2 fold change above 5 up to day 15. CD4 or CD8 identity was assigned to each bulk clonotype according to whether the clonotype was present at higher abundance in the sequenced CD4 repertoire or the sequenced CD8 repertoire. TCRdb cleaned the public reads at Q25 with fastp, built clones with MiXCR and kept in-frame beta chains. Rows are combined by CDR3 protein, so each entry shows the most common genes and DNA. TCRdb, not the authors, supplied the V and J calls. The sample contains about 550,000 distinct CDR3 sequences, 15% to 20% of them found a single time. Of the sample, approximately 14% is held by the ten largest clones.

The treatment or condition label, read with the paper, signifies: live attenuated yellow fever vaccine strain. Two biological replicates of bulk PBMCs were collected at each blood-draw timepoint. PBMCs were isolated from peripheral blood using a standard Ficoll-Paque protocol. TriZol was used to extract RNA from bulk PBMCs, from CD4 and CD8 fractions, and from dextramer-positive and dextramer-negative fractions. The trim is 1 base for V and 3 bases for J, with a gap of 13 bases between the germline ends. From its cysteine to its phenylalanine, the CDR3 spans 15 amino acids. Just the 45-base CDR3 DNA is kept, in frame starting at base 1. CDR1 MGHRA and CDR2 YSYEKL are derived from the germline V gene.

The V and J segments used are TRBV4-1 and TRBJ2-7; TRBD1 is perhaps the D gene, given 6 matching bases. The sample here was PBMCs, taken 15 days after the yellow fever booster vaccination. The sequence derives from a man aged 25-40 years who received the YFV17D yellow fever vaccine. The CDR3 region has the sequence CASSQGQAPYYEQYF. The DNA is as follows: TGCGCCAGCAGCCAAGGACAGGCTCCTTACTACGAGCAGTACTTC.